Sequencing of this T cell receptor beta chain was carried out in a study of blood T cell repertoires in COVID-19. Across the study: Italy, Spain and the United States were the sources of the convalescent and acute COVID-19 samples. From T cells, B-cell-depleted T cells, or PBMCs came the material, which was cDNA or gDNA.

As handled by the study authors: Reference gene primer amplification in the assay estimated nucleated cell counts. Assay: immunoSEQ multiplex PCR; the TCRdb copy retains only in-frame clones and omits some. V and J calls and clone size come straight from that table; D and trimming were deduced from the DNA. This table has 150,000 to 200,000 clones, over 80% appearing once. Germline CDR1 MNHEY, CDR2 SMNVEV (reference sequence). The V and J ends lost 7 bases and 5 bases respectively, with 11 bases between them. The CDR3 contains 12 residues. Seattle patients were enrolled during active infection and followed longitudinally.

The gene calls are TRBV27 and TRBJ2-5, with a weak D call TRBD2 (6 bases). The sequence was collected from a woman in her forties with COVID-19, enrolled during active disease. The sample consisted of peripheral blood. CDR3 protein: CASTSGRETQYF. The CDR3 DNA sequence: TGTGCCAGCACATCAGGGAGGGAGACCCAGTACTTC.